This TCR beta chain originates from a study of T cells in narcolepsy. Study background: Patients with NT1 or NT2 and healthy control donors were enrolled. Notes on the study in general: HCRT-specific and TRIB2-specific autoreactive clonotypes appeared among same-patient CSF and blood CD4+ clonotypes. Blood of same and different patients, but not healthy controls, reportedly held recurring autoreactive clonotypes.

The protocol was immunoSEQ multiplex PCR, while the TCRdb copy is restricted to in-frame clones and leaves out a portion. The sample shows roughly 25,000 clones, 75% to 90% of them seen only once. Worth noting for this clone: Antigen unknown.

V lost 4 bases and J 6 bases, leaving 16 bases between the germline ends. The CDR3 is made up of 14 amino acids. The V gene's germline CDR1 is SGHRS and CDR2 YFSETQ. The TCR was taken from a human donor with narcolepsy. Material for sequencing was CD45RA- memory CD4+ T cells from PBMCs. The genes are TRBV5-1 and TRBJ1-2; TRBD1 might be the D (5 bases). CDR3 sequence (DNA): TGCGCCAGCAGCCCCCCGGCGGGGGAGAATGGCTACACCTTC. Protein sequence: CASSPPAGENGYTF.